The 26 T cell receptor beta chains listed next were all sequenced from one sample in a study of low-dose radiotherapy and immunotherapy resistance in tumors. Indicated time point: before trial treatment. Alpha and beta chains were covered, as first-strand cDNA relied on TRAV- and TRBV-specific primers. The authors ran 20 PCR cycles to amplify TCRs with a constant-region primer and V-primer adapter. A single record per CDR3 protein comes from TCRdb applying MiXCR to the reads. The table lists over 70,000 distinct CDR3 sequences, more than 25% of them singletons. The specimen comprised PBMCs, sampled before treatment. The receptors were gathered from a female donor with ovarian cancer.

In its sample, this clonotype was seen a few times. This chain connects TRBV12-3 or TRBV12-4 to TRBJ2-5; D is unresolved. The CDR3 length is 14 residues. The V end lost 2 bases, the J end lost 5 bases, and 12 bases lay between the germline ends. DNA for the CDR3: TGTGCCAGCAGTTTAAAGGGTGAATTGGAGACCCAGTACTTC. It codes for CASSLKGELETQYF.

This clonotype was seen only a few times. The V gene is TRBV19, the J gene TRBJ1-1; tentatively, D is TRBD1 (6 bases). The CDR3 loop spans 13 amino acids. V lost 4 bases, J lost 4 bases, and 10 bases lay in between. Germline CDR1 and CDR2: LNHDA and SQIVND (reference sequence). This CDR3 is CASSSYRATEAFF. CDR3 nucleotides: TGTGCCAGTAGTAGCTACAGGGCCACTGAAGCTTTCTTT.

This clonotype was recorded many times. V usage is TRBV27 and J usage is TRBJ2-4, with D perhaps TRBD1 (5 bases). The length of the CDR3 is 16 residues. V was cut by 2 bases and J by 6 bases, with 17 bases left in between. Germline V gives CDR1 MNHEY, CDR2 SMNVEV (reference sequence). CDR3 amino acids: CASSLKGRQGLNIQYF. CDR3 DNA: TGTGCCAGCAGTTTAAAAGGGCGTCAGGGTCTAAACATTCAGTACTTC.

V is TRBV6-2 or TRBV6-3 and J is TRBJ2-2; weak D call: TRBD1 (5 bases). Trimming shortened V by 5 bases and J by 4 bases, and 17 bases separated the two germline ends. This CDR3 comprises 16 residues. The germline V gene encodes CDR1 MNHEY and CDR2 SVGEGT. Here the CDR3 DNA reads TGTGCCAGCAGTGAATCCCAGGGTTATCGCACCGGGGAGCTGTTTTTT. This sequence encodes CASSESQGYRTGELFF.

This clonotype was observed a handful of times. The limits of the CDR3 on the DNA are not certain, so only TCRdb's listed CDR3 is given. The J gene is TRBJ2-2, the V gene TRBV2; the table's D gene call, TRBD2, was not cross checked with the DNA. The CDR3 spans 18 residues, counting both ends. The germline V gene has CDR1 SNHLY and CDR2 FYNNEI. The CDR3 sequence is CASSFTSGRRSTGELFFF.

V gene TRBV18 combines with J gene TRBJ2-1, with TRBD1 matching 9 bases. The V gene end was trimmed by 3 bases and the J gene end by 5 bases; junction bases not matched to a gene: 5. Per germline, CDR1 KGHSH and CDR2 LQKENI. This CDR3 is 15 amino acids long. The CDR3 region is CASSPGQGSDNEQFF. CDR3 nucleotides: TGTGCCAGCTCACCGGGACAGGGTTCCGACAATGAGCAGTTCTTC.

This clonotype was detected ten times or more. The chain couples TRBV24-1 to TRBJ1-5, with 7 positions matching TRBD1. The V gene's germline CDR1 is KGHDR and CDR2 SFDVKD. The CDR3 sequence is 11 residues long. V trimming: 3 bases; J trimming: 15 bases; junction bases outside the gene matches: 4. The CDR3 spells CATSDLDRVHF. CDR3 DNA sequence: TGTGCCACCAGTGATCTCGACAGGGTGCATTTT.

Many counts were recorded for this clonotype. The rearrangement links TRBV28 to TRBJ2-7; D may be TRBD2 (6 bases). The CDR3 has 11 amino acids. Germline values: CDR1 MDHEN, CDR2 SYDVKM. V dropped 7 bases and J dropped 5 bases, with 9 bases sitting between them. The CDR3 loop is CASTRGDEQYF. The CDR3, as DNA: TGTGCCAGCACGCGGGGCGACGAGCAGTACTTC.

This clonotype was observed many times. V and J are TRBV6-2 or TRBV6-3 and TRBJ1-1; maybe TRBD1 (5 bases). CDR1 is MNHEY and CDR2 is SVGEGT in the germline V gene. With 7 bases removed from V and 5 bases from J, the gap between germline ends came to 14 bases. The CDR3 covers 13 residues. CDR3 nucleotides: TGTGCCAGCACCCCGTGGGGGGTAACTGAAGCTTTCTTT. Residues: CASTPWGVTEAFF.

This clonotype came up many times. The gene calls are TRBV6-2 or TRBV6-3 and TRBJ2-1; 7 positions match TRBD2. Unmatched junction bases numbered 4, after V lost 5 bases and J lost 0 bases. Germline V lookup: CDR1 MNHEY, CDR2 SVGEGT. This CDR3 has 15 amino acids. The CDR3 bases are TGTGCCAGCAGTGGGGGGGGAAGCTCCTACAATGAGCAGTTCTTC. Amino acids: CASSGGGSSYNEQFF.

CDR3 sequence reads: CASSYRAPTGTSGRASPYNEQFF. The CDR3 DNA reads as TGTGCCAGCAGTTACAGGGCACCGACCGGGACTAGCGGGAGGGCCAGTCCCTACAATGAGCAGTTCTTC. V is TRBV6-1 and J is TRBJ2-1; 16 positions agree with TRBD2. Germline V gene sequence: CDR1 MNHNS, CDR2 SASEGT. The CDR3 runs 23 residues. V was clipped by 5 bases and J by 2 bases; unmatched bases: 21.

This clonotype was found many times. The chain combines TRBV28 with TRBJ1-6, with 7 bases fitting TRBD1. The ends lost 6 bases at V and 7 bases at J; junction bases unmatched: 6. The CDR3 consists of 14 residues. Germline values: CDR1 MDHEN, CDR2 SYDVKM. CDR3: CASSPPGGNSPLHF. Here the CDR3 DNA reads TGTGCCAGCAGCCCCCCAGGGGGGAATTCACCCCTCCACTTT.

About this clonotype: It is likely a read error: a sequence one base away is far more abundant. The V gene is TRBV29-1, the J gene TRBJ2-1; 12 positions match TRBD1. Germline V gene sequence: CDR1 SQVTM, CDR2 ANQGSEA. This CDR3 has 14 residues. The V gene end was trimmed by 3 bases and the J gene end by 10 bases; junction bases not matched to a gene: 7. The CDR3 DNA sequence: TGCAGCGTTGACGGGACAGGGGGCGGCCACGAGCAGTTCTTC. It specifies CSVDGTGGGHEQFF.

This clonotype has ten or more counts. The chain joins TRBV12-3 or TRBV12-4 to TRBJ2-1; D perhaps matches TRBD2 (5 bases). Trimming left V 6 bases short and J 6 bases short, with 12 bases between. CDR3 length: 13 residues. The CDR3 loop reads CASSPPSSNEQFF. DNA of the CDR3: TGTGCCAGCAGCCCCCCTAGCAGCAATGAGCAGTTCTTC.

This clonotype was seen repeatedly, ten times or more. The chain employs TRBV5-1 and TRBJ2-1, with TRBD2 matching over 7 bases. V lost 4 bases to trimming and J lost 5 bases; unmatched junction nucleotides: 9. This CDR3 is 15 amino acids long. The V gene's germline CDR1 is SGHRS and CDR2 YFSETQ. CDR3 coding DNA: TGCGCCAGCAGCACCGGACTAGTGCGGGACAATGAGCAGTTCTTC. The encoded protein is CASSTGLVRDNEQFF.

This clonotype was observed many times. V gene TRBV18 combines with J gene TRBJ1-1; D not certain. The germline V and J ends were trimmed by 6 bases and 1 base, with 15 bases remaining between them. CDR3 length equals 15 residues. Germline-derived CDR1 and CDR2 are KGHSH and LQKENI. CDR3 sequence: CASSYTTMTNTEAFF. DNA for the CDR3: TGTGCCAGCTCGTACACCACCATGACGAACACTGAAGCTTTCTTT. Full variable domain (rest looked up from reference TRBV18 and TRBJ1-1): NAGVMQNPRHLVRRRGQEARLRCSPMKGHSHVYWYRQLPEEGLKFMVYLQKENIIDESGMPKERFSAEFPKEGPSILRIQQVVRGDSAAYFCASSYTTMTNTEAFFGQGTRLTVV.

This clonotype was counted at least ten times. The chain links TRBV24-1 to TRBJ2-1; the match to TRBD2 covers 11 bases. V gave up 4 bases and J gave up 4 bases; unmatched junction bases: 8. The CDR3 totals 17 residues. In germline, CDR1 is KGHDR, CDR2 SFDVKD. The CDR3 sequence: CATSETTLAGGYNEQFF. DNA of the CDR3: TGTGCCACCAGTGAGACTACTCTAGCGGGAGGTTACAATGAGCAGTTCTTC.

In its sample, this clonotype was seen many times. This CDR3 is CSATYPGLTGVNNEQFF. The CDR3 bases are TGCAGTGCTACCTACCCGGGTCTAACGGGAGTTAACAATGAGCAGTTCTTC. The chain uses TRBV20-1 and TRBJ2-1, with a weak D call TRBD2 (6 bases). Germline values: CDR1 DFQATT, CDR2 SNEGSKA (reference sequence). The CDR3 has 17 amino acids. With 4 bases removed from V and 5 bases from J, the gap between germline ends came to 24 bases.

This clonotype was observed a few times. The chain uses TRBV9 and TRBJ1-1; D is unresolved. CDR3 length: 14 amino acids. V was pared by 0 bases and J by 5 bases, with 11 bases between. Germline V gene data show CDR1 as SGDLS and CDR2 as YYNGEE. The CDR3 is CASSVGIYWTEAFF. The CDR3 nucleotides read TGTGCCAGCAGCGTAGGGATCTATTGGACTGAAGCTTTCTTT.

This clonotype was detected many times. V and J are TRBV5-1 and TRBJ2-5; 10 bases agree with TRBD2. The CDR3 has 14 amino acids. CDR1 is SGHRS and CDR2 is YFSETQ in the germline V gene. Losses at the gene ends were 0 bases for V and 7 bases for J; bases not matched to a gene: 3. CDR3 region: CASSLEASGGTQYF. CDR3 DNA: TGCGCCAGCAGCTTGGAGGCTAGCGGGGGGACCCAGTACTTC.

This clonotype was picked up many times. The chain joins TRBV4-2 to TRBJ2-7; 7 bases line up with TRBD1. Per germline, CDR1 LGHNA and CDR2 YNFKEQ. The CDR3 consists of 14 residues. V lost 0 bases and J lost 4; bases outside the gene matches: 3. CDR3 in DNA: TGTGCCAGCAGCCAAGAGGTACAGGGGTACGAGCAGTACTTC. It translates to CASSQEVQGYEQYF.

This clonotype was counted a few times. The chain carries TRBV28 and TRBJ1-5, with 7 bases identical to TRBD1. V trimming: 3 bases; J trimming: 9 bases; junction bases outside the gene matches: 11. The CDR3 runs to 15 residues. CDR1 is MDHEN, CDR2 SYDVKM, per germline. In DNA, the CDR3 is TGTGCCAGCAGTTTTACTGGACAGGCTGCGTTGCCCCAGCATTTT. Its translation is CASSFTGQAALPQHF.

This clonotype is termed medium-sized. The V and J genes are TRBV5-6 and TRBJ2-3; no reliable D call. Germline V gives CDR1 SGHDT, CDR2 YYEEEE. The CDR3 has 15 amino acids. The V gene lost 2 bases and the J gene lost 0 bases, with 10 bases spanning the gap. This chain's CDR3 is CASSLTGSSTDTQYF. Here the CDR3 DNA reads TGTGCCAGCAGCTTAACCGGCTCTAGCACAGATACGCAGTATTTT.

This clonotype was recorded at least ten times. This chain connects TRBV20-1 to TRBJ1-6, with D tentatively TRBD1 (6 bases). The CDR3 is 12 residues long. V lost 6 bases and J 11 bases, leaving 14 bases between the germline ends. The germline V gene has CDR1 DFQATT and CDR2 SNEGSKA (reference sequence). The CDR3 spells CSAGGGGAPLHF. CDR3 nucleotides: TGCAGTGCCGGGGGAGGGGGAGCACCCCTCCACTTT.

The CDR3 loop reads CAISTASGRGYEQYF. The CDR3 region has the DNA TGTGCCATCAGTACTGCTAGCGGGAGAGGGTACGAGCAGTACTTC. J is TRBJ2-7 and V is TRBV10-3; the match to TRBD2 covers 10 bases. The CDR3 is made up of 15 amino acids. Per the germline V gene, CDR1 is ENHRY and CDR2 is SYGVKD. J gave up 4 bases and V 5 bases, and 8 bases lay outside the gene matches.

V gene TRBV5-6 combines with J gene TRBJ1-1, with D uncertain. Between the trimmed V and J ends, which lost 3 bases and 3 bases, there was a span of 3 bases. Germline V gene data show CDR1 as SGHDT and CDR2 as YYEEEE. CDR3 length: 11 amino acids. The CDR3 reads CASSSYTEAFF. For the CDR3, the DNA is TGTGCCAGCAGCTCGTACACTGAAGCTTTCTTT.